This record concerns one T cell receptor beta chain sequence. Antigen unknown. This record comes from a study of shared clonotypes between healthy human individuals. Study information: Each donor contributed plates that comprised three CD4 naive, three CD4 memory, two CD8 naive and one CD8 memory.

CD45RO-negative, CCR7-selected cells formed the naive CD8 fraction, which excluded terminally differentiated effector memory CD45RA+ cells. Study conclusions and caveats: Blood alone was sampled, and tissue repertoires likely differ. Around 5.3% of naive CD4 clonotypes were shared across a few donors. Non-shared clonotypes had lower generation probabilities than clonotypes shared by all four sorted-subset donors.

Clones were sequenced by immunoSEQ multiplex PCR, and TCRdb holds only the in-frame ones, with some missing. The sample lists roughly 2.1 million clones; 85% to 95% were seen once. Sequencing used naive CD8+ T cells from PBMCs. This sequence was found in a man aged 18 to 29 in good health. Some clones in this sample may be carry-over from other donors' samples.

DNA of the CDR3: TGTGCCAGCAGCTTAGGAGTCGTCACAGCTGGCACAGATACGCAGTATTTT. Its protein is CASSLGVVTAGTDTQYF. The chain recombines TRBV7-6 with TRBJ2-3; no clear D gene. Per the germline V gene, CDR1 is SGHVS and CDR2 is FNYEAQ. The CDR3 sequence is 17 residues long. V gave up 1 base and J gave up 1 base, with 15 bases separating them.